This T cell receptor (beta chain) was documented in a study of T cell responses to AZD1222 COVID-19 vaccine (dated by TCRdb to the early 2020s). Regarding the research as a whole: A total of just over 230 trial participants underwent TCR sequencing, of whom nearly 210 had received two doses of AZD1222 and roughly 26 had received two doses of the MenACWY control vaccine. Trial participants were enrolled by age into subgroups of 18-55, 56-69 and 70-plus years, and about 150, 27 and 61 TCR-sequenced participants, respectively, were included in these subgroups. Overall study outcomes, separate from this receptor: Participants were mostly white British and included more females than males, and it was suggested by the authors that clonal diversity may have been underestimated. Vaccine-associated CD4 TCRs spanned the whole spike protein, with dominant responses in regions 160-218 and 743-854. In the small 56-69-year group, the increase in depth fell short of significance, most likely because of low power. Spike-specific TCR breadth and depth rose significantly after two AZD1222 doses compared with day 0 and with MenACWY recipients. Conclusions about previously exposed vaccinees are limited, since just 5 or 6 AZD1222 recipients were seropositive for SARS-CoV-2 at baseline. Reportedly, close to half of the unique spike-specific TCRs recognized epitopes lying outside the regions that are mutated in the B.1.351 and B.1.1.7 variants. No day 14 peak-response samples were available, so repertoires were characterized only after the peak T cell response.

Regarding this clone: No antigen is known for it. Nothing much larger sits one base from this clone, and base qualities are not available.

There are 15 amino acids in the CDR3, from cysteine to phenylalanine inclusive. Only the CDR3 DNA stays, 45 bases, in frame from base 1. For CDR1 and CDR2, the germline V gene lists WSHSY and SAAADI. V loses 5 bases, J loses 4 bases, and the germline ends lie 15 bases apart. According to the study, the label for this sample's time point signals: about 28 days (+/-7) after the second vaccine dose. AZD1222 recipients whose second dose came at about 4 weeks and those whose second dose came at about 12 weeks were combined into one group, since spike-specific TCR depth and breadth did not differ between the two schedules. Samples from vaccinated people were obtained from the UK trials COV001 and COV002, which included a single-blind randomized controlled phase 2/3 trial of AZD1222 (ChAdOx1 nCoV-19) in healthy adults. Trial participant PBMC samples were collected at day 0 and day 28 after the second dose for TCRbeta chain sequencing.

The CDR3 regions of human TCRbeta chains were analyzed by immunosequencing. As for the original processing: TCRs in the repertoires were compared against a reference library of SARS-CoV-2-specific TCRs that had been generated with the MIRA antigen-specificity platform. Breadth was defined as the fraction of unique TCRs that were SARS-CoV-2-associated. Depth was defined as the fraction of total T cells that were SARS-CoV-2-associated. Each spike-specific TCR was assigned to its reactive spike region and to a CD4 or CD8 class using the MIRA data. Log10-transformed breadth and depth values were compared by one-way ANOVA with Sidak's multiple comparisons tests. This immuneACCESS table, as held by TCRdb, lists in-frame sequences with V and J called but not all clones. Of the missing ones, under half trace to an unresolved V gene in checked studies; the others have no known cause. V and J calls and clone size come straight from that table; D and trimming were deduced from the DNA. This sample lists about 200,000 clones; approximately 90% were detected once. Around 3.7% of the sample lies in the top ten.

Sequenced here: peripheral blood, sampled 28 days after the second AZD1222 dose. Recombination joined TRBV10-2 with TRBJ2-1; TRBD2 might be the D gene, on 5 matching bases. The clonotype originates from an adult who received the AZD1222 COVID-19 vaccine. CDR3 protein: CASSPTSPEYNEQFF. The nucleotide sequence is given as TGCGCCAGCAGTCCTACTAGTCCTGAATACAATGAGCAGTTCTTC.